Shown below are 13 T cell receptor beta chains from a single sample sequenced in a study of T cell changes during pregnancy in multiple sclerosis. Clones were sequenced by immunoSEQ multiplex PCR, and TCRdb holds only the in-frame ones, with some missing. The data show 80,000 to 100,000 clones, with 91% seen just once and 1.5% to 2% held by the top ten. The specimen comprised peripheral blood, sampled after pregnancy. These receptor sequences come from a female donor in good health, enrolled as a control in a pregnancy study.

V and J are TRBV7-9 and TRBJ2-6; 7 positions agree with TRBD2. The V gene's germline CDR1 is SEHNR and CDR2 FQNEAQ (reference sequence). This CDR3 spans 19 amino acids. J gave up 0 bases and V 6 bases, and 14 bases lay outside the gene matches. The CDR3 protein is CASRHGPGGGSSGANVLTF. The CDR3 DNA sequence: TGTGCCAGCAGGCATGGGCCGGGAGGAGGGAGCTCTGGGGCCAACGTCCTGACTTTC.

V is TRBV27 and J is TRBJ1-6, with D possibly being TRBD1 (6 bases). With 2 bases removed from V and 10 bases from J, the gap between germline ends came to 15 bases. This CDR3 comprises 15 residues. Germline V lookup: CDR1 MNHEY, CDR2 SMNVEV (reference sequence). In DNA form, the CDR3 reads TGTGCCAGCAGTTTAGGATCGGGGGGCGGATCACCCCTCCACTTT. This codes for CASSLGSGGGSPLHF.

This sequence joins TRBV29-1 and TRBJ2-1; 7 nucleotides align to TRBD1. V trimming: 1 base; J trimming: 7 bases; junction bases outside the gene matches: 4. The CDR3 contains 13 residues. Looked up from germline, CDR1 is SQVTM and CDR2 is ANQGSEA. CDR3 nucleotide sequence: TGCAGCGTTGAAGGTCACAGGGGTAATGAGCAGTTCTTC. It yields the protein CSVEGHRGNEQFF.

The J gene is TRBJ2-1, the V gene TRBV9, with D uncertain. CDR3 size: 14 residues. Germline CDR1 SGDLS, CDR2 YYNGEE. Trimming pared 3 bases from V and 10 bases from J, leaving 17 bases between. CDR3: CASSAAPEPPEQFF. CDR3 in DNA: TGTGCCAGCAGCGCCGCCCCCGAGCCTCCAGAGCAGTTCTTC.

This chain uses TRBV5-6 with TRBJ1-1; D remains unclear. Trimming took 2 bases from V and 1 from J, leaving 6 bases between them. Germline V gene sequence: CDR1 SGHDT, CDR2 YYEEEE. The CDR3 length is 13 residues. CDR3 amino acids: CASSFQENTEAFF. In DNA, the CDR3 is TGTGCCAGCAGCTTCCAGGAGAACACTGAAGCTTTCTTT.

This clone was found a few times. The chain recombines TRBV2 with TRBJ1-1; D gene uncertain. This CDR3 is built from 10 residues. CDR1 and CDR2 (germline): SNHLY, FYNNEI. V was trimmed by 6 bases and J by 8 bases, leaving 7 bases between them. In DNA form, the CDR3 reads TGTGCCAGCAGGGCCACCGAAGCTTTCTTT. This gives the protein CASRATEAFF.

The V and J genes are TRBV5-4 and TRBJ2-1, with D unresolved. The CDR3 sequence is 14 residues long. Germline V gives CDR1 SGHNT, CDR2 YYREEE (reference sequence). V was trimmed by 4 bases and J by 8 bases, leaving 16 bases between them. CDR3 amino acids: CASSAASKTYEQFF. CDR3 sequence (DNA): TGTGCCAGCAGCGCCGCGTCGAAAACCTATGAGCAGTTCTTC.

This rearrangement joins TRBV13 to TRBJ2-5, with a weak D call TRBD2 (6 bases). CDR1 PRHDT and CDR2 FYEKMQ come from the germline V gene (reference sequence). This CDR3 region has 14 residues. Trimming stripped 6 bases from V and 2 bases from J, with 13 bases between. Here the CDR3 reads CASRGGGPQETQYF. CDR3 DNA: TGTGCCAGCAGGGGTGGAGGGCCACAAGAGACCCAGTACTTC.

The chain combines TRBV6-1 with TRBJ2-5; a possible D gene is TRBD2 (7 bases). V was cut by 1 base and J by 11 bases, with 14 bases left in between. CDR3 size: 13 residues. Germline CDR1 MNHNS, CDR2 SASEGT. Here the CDR3 DNA reads TGTGCCAGCAGTGAAGGGGGGGGGACATTTCAGTACTTC. Translated, it gives CASSEGGGTFQYF.

The rearrangement links TRBV5-1 to TRBJ1-1; no firm D call. Per germline, CDR1 SGHRS and CDR2 YFSETQ. The ends were cut back, 0 bases at V and 6 bases at J, with 18 bases in the middle. The CDR3 extends over 16 amino acids. CDR3 sequence reads: CASSLADRGSAAEAFF. The CDR3 bases are TGCGCCAGCAGCTTGGCCGACCGGGGTTCGGCGGCTGAAGCTTTCTTT.

The chain recombines TRBV14 with TRBJ2-2; D call uncertain. The germline V gene has CDR1 SGHDN and CDR2 FVKESK. The CDR3 runs to 14 residues. V lost 4 bases and J 2 bases, leaving 8 bases between the germline ends. The CDR3, as DNA: TGTGCCAGCAGCCCAACTCACAACACCGGGGAGCTGTTTTTT. Translating gives CASSPTHNTGELFF.

The genes are TRBV28 and TRBJ2-3; TRBD1 matches at 8 bases. With 6 bases clipped from V and 6 bases from J, the junction kept 8 bases outside the gene matches. Germline CDR1 reads MDHEN; CDR2 reads SYDVKM. The CDR3 spans 14 residues. The CDR3 spells CASRMDRVLDTQYF. The CDR3 DNA reads as TGTGCCAGCAGGATGGACAGGGTGTTGGATACGCAGTATTTT. Together with reference TRBV28 and TRBJ2-3, the CDR3 gives the full variable domain: DVKVTQSSRYLVKRTGEKVFLECVQDMDHENMFWYRQDPGLGLRLIYFSYDVKMKEKGDIPEGYSVSREKKERFSLILESASTNQTSMYLCASRMDRVLDTQYFGPGTRLTVL.

CDR3 in amino acids: CASVRGDTEAFF. The CDR3 region has the DNA TGTGCCAGTGTAAGAGGTGACACTGAAGCTTTCTTT. V is TRBV19 and J is TRBJ1-1; D is unclear. V shed 8 bases and J shed 3 bases, with 10 bases lying between them. CDR3 size: 12 residues. Germline CDR1 reads LNHDA; CDR2 reads SQIVND (reference sequence).